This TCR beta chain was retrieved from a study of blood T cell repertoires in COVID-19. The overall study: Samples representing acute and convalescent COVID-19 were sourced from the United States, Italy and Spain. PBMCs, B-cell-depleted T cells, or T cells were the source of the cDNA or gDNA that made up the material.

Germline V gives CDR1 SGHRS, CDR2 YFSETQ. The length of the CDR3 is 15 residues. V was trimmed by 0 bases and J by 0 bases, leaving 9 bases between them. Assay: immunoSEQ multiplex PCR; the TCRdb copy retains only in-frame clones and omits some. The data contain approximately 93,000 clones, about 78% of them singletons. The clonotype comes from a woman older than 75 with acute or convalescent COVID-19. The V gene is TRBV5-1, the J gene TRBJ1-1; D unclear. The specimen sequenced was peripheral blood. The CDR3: CASSLAVGVNTEAFF. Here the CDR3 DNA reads TGCGCCAGCAGCTTGGCCGTGGGAGTGAACACTGAAGCTTTCTTT.